These 8 T cell receptor beta chains share one sample of origin, sequenced in a study of tumor and adjacent non-tumor tissue in lung cancer. The library came from three nested PCR rounds adapted from ARM-PCR protocols. TCRdb re-analysed the multiplex PCR reads in MiXCR, keeping a single row per CDR3 protein. The sample lists tens of thousands of distinct CDR3 sequences, around two thirds occurring once. No cell sorting was done before RNA was extracted from the tissue. Sequenced: lung tumor tissue. The receptors come from a woman aged 70 to 79 with non-small cell lung cancer.

Comments on this clonotype: An end of the junction does not agree with germline; a read error may underlie this. The chain combines TRBV5-4 with TRBJ1-6; 9 bases agree with TRBD1. Looked up from germline, CDR1 is SGHNT and CDR2 is YYREEE (reference sequence). The CDR3 is made up of 16 amino acids. This CDR3 reads CASSSMTGGDNSPLQF. CDR3 DNA sequence: TGTGCCAGCAGCTCAATGACAGGGGGAGATAATTCACCCCTCCAGTTT.

This clonotype is a singleton in its sample. A read error may be the cause here, since a much bigger clone is one base away. The chain uses TRBV20-1 and TRBJ2-7; TRBD2 matches 9 bases. Germline loops: CDR1 DFQATT, CDR2 SNEGSKA (reference sequence). The length of the CDR3 is 14 residues. V trimming: 3 bases; J trimming: 7 bases; junction bases outside the gene matches: 10. The CDR3, as DNA: TGCAGTGCTAGTATAGCGGGGGCCGCAGGGGAGCAGTACTTC. Protein product: CSASIAGAAGEQYF.

The rearrangement uses TRBV10-2 and TRBJ2-7; no clear D gene. V lost 5 bases to trimming and J lost 8 bases, with 19 bases between them. Germline loops: CDR1 WSHSY, CDR2 SAAADI. This CDR3 is built from 14 residues. The CDR3 here is CASSTLVLSQQQYF. CDR3 nucleotide sequence: TGCGCCAGCAGTACGCTAGTGCTTAGTCAACAGCAGTACTTC.

Points on this clonotype: One end of the junction varies from germline; a read error may be responsible. V and J are TRBV5-4 and TRBJ2-1, with 12 bases lining up with TRBD2. From germline, CDR1 is SGHNT and CDR2 YYREEE (reference sequence). CDR3 length: 16 amino acids. The CDR3 here is CTSSTRLAGAVYEQFF. The DNA of the CDR3 is TGTACCAGCAGCACTCGACTAGCGGGAGCGGTGTATGAGCAGTTCTTC.

This clonotype turned up a few times. The chain has TRBV11-2 and TRBJ2-1; 10 bases are a match to TRBD2. Germline assignment: CDR1 SGHAT and CDR2 FQNNGV. With V trimmed by 7 bases and J by 5 bases, 11 bases remained unmatched. The CDR3 covers 16 residues. In DNA form, the CDR3 reads TGTGCCAGCACCCAGAATCCGGGACTAGCGAACAATGAGCAGTTCTTC. As protein: CASTQNPGLANNEQFF.

Notes on this clonotype: Its ends do not fully match the called genes, so a read error is possible. V usage is TRBV29-1 and J usage is TRBJ2-3, with D perhaps matching TRBD1 (6 bases). The germline V gene encodes CDR1 SQVTM and CDR2 ANQGSEA. The CDR3 is 16 amino acids. CDR3 amino acids: CSTRTQGNGKPDTHYF. The CDR3 bases are TGCAGCACCCGTACCCAGGGGAACGGGAAGCCTGATACGCACTATTTT.

Turning to this clonotype: A read error may account for a junction end that differs from germline. The CDR3 sequence is CASCEIPPPYGTEALF. The CDR3 coding sequence is TGTGCCAGCTGTGAAATCCCCCCACCCTACGGCACTGAAGCTTTATTT. V usage is TRBV6-1 and J usage is TRBJ1-1, with D unclear. CDR1 and CDR2 (germline): MNHNS, SASEGT. The CDR3 extends over 16 amino acids.

To note about this clonotype: A read error may account for a junction end that differs from germline. The gene calls are TRBV29-1 and TRBJ2-1; the D is unclear. The CDR3 has 14 residues. Germline assignment: CDR1 SQVTM and CDR2 ANQGSEA. The CDR3 is CSVSEPTIYNEQLF. Here the CDR3 DNA reads TGCAGCGTCTCGGAACCTACGATCTACAATGAGCAGTTATTC.